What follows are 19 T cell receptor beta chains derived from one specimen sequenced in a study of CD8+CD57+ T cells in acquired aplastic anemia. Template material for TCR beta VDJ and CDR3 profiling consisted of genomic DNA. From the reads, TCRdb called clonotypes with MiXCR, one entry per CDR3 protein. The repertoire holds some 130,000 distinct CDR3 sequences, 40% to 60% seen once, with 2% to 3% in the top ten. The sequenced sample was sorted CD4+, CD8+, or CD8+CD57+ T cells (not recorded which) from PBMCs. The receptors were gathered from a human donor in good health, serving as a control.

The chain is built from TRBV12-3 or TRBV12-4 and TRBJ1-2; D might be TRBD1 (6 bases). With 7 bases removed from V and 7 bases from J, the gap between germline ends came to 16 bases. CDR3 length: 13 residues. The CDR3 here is CASTTQGVGGYTF. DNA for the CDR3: TGTGCCAGCACCACACAGGGTGTAGGTGGCTACACCTTC.

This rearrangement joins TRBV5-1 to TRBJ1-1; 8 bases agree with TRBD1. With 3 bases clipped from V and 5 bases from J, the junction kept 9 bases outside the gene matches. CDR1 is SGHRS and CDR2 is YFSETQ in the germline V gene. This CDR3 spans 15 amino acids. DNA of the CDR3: TGCGCCAGCAGCTCCGGGACAGGATCTTGGACTGAAGCTTTCTTT. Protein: CASSSGTGSWTEAFF.

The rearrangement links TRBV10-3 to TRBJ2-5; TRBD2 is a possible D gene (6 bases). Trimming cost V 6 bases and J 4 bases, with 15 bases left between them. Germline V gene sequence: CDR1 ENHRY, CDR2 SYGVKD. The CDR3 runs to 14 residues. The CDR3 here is CAIRREGVGETQYF. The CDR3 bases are TGTGCCATCAGGCGGGAAGGGGTAGGAGAGACCCAGTACTTC.

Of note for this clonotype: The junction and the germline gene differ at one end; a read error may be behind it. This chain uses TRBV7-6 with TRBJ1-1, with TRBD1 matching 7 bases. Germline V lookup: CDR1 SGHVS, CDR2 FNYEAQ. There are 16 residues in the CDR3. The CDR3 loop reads CASSTRDRQSNTVAFF. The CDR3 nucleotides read TGTGCCAGCAGCACCAGGGACAGACAATCGAACACTGTAGCTTTCTTC.

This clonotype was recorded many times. CDR3 sequence: CASSPRGFTGQPQHF. The CDR3 DNA follows: TGTGCCAGCAGTCCCCGGGGCTTTACAGGACAGCCCCAGCATTTT. The chain employs TRBV12-3 or TRBV12-4 and TRBJ1-5, with D possibly being TRBD1 (5 bases). The CDR3 is 15 residues long. V lost 5 bases to trimming and J lost 7 bases, with 18 bases between them.

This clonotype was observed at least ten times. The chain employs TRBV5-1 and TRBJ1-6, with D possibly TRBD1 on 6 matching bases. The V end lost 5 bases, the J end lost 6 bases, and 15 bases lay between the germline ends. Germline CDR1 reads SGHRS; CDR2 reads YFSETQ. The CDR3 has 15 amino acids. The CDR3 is CASSHSGVSNSPLHF. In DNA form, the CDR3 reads TGCGCCAGCAGTCACTCAGGGGTCTCTAATTCACCCCTCCACTTT.

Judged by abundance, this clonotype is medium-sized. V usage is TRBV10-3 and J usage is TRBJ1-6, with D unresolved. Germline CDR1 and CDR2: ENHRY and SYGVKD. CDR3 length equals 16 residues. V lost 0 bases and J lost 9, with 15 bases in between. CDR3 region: CAISESSSGGGSPLHF. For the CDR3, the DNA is TGTGCCATCAGTGAGTCGAGTTCAGGTGGAGGTTCACCCCTCCACTTT.

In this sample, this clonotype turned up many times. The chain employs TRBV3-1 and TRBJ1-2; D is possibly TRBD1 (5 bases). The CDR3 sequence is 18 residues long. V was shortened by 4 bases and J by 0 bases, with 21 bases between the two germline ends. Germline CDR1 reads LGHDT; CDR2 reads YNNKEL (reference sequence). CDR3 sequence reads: CASSLRLHRDGPNYGYTF. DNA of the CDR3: TGTGCCAGCAGCCTTCGACTTCATAGGGACGGTCCTAACTATGGCTACACCTTC. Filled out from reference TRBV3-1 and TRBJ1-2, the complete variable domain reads DTAVSQTPKYLVTQMGNDKSIKCEQNLGHDTMYWYKQDSKKFLKIMFSYNNKELIINETVPNRFSPKSPDKAHLNLHINSLELGDSAVYFCASSLRLHRDGPNYGYTFGSGTRLTVV.

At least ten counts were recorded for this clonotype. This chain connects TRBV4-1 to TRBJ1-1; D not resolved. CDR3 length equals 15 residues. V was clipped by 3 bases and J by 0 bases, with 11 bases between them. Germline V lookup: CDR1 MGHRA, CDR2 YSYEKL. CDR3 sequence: CASSQPDIMNTEAFF. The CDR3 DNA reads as TGCGCCAGCAGCCAGCCAGACATAATGAACACTGAAGCTTTCTTT.

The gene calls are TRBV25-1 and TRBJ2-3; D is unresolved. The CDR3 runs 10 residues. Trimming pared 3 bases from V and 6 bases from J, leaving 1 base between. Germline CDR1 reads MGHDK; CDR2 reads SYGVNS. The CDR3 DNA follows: TGTGCCAGCAGTGAGGATACGCAGTATTTT. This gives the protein CASSEDTQYF.

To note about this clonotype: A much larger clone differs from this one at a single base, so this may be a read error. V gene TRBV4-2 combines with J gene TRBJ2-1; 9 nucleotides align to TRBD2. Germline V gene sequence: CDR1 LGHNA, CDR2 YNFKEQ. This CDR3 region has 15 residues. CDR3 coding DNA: TGTGCCAGCTCACTACGGACTAGCGAATACAGTGAGCAGTTCTTC. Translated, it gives CASSLRTSEYSEQFF.

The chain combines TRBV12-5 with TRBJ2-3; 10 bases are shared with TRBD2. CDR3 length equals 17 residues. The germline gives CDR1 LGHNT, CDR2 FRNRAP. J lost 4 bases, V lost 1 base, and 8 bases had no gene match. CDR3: CASGLGPAGGQPDTQYF. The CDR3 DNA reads TGTGCTAGTGGTTTGGGTCCAGCGGGGGGGCAGCCAGATACGCAGTATTTT.

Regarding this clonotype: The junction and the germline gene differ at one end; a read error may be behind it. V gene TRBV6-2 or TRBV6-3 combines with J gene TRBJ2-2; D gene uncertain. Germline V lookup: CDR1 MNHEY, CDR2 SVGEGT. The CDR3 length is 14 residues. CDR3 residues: CGSRDSPNTGELFF. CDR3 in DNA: TGTGGCAGCAGAGACTCACCAAACACCGGGGAGCTGTTTTTT.

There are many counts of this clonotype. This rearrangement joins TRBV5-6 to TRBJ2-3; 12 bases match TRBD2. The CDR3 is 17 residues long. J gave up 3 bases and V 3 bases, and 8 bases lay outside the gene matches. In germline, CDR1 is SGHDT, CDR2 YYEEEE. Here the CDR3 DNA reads TGTGCCAGCAGCTGGGGACTAGCGGGTCTCGGGACAGATACGCAGTATTTT. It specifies CASSWGLAGLGTDTQYF.

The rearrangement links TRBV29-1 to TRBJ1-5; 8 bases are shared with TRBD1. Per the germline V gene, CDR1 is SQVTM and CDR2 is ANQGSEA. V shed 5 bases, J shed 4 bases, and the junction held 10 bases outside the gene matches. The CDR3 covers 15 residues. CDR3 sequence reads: CSVKTGTGTNQPQHF. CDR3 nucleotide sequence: TGCAGCGTTAAGACAGGGACAGGCACTAATCAGCCCCAGCATTTT.

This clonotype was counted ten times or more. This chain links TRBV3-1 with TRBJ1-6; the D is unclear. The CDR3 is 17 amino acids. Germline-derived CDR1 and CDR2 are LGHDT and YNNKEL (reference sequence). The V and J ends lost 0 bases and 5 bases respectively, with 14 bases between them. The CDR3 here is CASSQDGRSGDNSPLHF. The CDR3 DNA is TGTGCCAGCAGCCAAGATGGTCGTTCAGGTGATAATTCACCCCTCCACTTT.

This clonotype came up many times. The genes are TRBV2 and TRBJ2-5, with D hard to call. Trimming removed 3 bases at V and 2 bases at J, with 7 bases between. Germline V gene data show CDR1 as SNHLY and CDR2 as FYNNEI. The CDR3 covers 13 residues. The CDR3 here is CASSEQLQETQYF. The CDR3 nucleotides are TGTGCCAGCAGTGAGCAGCTACAAGAGACCCAGTACTTC.

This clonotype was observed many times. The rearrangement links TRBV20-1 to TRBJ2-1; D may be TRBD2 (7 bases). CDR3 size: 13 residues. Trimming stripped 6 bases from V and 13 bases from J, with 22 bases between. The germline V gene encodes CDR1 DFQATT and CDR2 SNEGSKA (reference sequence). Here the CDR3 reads CSAPNHRGASQFF. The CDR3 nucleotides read TGCAGTGCCCCCAACCATCGGGGGGCCTCCCAGTTCTTC.

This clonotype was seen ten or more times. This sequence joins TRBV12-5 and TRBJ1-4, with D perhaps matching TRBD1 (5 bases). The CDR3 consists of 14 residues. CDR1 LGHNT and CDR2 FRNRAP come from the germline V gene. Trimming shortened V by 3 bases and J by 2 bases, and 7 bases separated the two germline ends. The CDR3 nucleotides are TGTGCTAGTGGTTTTGGGGACACTAATGAAAAACTGTTTTTT. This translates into CASGFGDTNEKLFF.